This entry lists 11 T cell receptor beta chains sequenced from one sample in a study of blood T cell repertoires in COVID-19. Profiled with immunoSEQ multiplex PCR; TCRdb holds only in-frame clones, not every one. The sample lists around 310,000 clones, over 75% occurring once. The sample consisted of peripheral blood. Receptor source: a woman aged 60-70 years with acute or convalescent COVID-19.

The chain combines TRBV19 with TRBJ2-5; 8 bases line up with TRBD2. Per germline, CDR1 LNHDA and CDR2 SQIVND (reference sequence). The CDR3 contains 17 residues. Trimming removed 1 base from V and 2 bases from J; junction bases left unmatched: 9. CDR3 bases: TGTGCCAGTAGTATAGGGGGAGCGGGGGCCACTCAAGAGACCCAGTACTTC. Translated: CASSIGGAGATQETQYF.

The V call is TRBV11-2, the J call TRBJ1-6, with TRBD1 identical over 8 bases. Germline values: CDR1 SGHAT, CDR2 FQNNGV. CDR3 length: 17 residues. V lost 5 bases, J lost 9 bases, and 15 bases stayed unmatched. In DNA form, the CDR3 reads TGTGCCAGCAGCCCAATACAGGGGGTCCTCTTCGCTTCACCCCTCCACTTT. It specifies CASSPIQGVLFASPLHF.

V is TRBV6-5 and J is TRBJ1-4; weak D call: TRBD1 (6 bases). The CDR3 loop spans 15 amino acids. Per the germline V gene, CDR1 is MNHEY and CDR2 is SVGAGI. V gave up 5 bases and J gave up 0 bases, with 10 bases separating them. DNA for the CDR3: TGTGCCAGCAGTCCTCGGACAGCAACTAATGAAAAACTGTTTTTT. It yields the protein CASSPRTATNEKLFF.

The chain has TRBV5-1 and TRBJ2-7; 10 positions agree with TRBD1. The CDR3 consists of 13 residues. Germline values: CDR1 SGHRS, CDR2 YFSETQ. With 4 bases clipped from V and 6 bases from J, the junction kept 4 bases outside the gene matches. CDR3 nucleotides: TGCGCCAGCAGCAGGGACAGGGGTTCCGAGCAGTACTTC. This encodes CASSRDRGSEQYF.

The chain links TRBV10-3 to TRBJ1-2; the match to TRBD1 covers 8 bases. V shed 5 bases and J 2 bases; nucleotides not matched to a gene: 13. CDR3 length: 17 amino acids. Germline V gene lookup returns CDR1 ENHRY and CDR2 SYGVKD. The CDR3 DNA reads TGTGCCATCAGTCGCCTCGTGGACAGGGCCGCCAACTATGGCTACACCTTC. Its translation is CAISRLVDRAANYGYTF.

The V call is TRBV11-2, the J call TRBJ2-1; D is unclear. V lost 2 bases and J lost 2, with 7 bases in between. The CDR3 runs to 14 residues. Germline CDR1 and CDR2: SGHAT and FQNNGV. The CDR3 loop reads CASSLSPTYNEQFF. The CDR3 coding sequence is TGTGCCAGCAGCTTATCCCCCACCTACAATGAGCAGTTCTTC.

Here the CDR3 DNA reads TGTGCCAGCAGCGTCCTAGCGGACCAAGAGACCCAGTACTTC. Translating gives CASSVLADQETQYF. The genes are TRBV9 and TRBJ2-5; the match to TRBD2 covers 7 bases. Germline CDR1 and CDR2: SGDLS and YYNGEE. This CDR3 has 14 residues. J lost 0 bases, V lost 2 bases, and 1 base had no gene match.

The chain combines TRBV6-2 or TRBV6-3 with TRBJ1-3, with D unclear. Trimming took off 2 bases at V and 4 bases at J, with 15 bases between the two ends. CDR1 and CDR2 (germline): MNHEY, SVGEGT. This CDR3 comprises 16 residues. CDR3 nucleotide sequence: TGTGCCAGCAGTTACGGGAGAGGATCGAGCGGAAACACCATATATTTT. Protein sequence: CASSYGRGSSGNTIYF.

CDR3 nucleotide sequence: TGTGCCATCAGTGGATCAGGTTTCACTGAAGCTTTCTTT. This codes for CAISGSGFTEAFF. The rearrangement uses TRBV10-3 and TRBJ1-1, with D unclear. The CDR3 totals 13 residues. Germline V gene data show CDR1 as ENHRY and CDR2 as SYGVKD. V lost 4 bases, J lost 4 bases, and 10 bases lay in between.

The rearrangement joins TRBV21-1 to TRBJ1-5; the table assigns TRBD1, which was not confirmed against the DNA. TRBV21-1 is marked as a pseudogene. CDR3 length: 15 amino acids. The CDR3 here is CASSKADSSNQPQHF. CDR3 bases: TGTGCCAGCAGCAAAGCGGACAGTAGCAATCAGCCCCAGCATTTT.

This chain links TRBV6-2 or TRBV6-3 with TRBJ2-7, with 9 bases lining up with TRBD2. The CDR3 totals 15 residues. The germline CDR1 and CDR2 sequences are MNHEY and SVGEGT. Unmatched junction bases numbered 11, after V lost 5 bases and J lost 6 bases. CDR3 DNA: TGTGCCAGCAGTCAAAGGTTGTTAGCGGGAGTCGAGCAGTACTTC. Its protein is CASSQRLLAGVEQYF.